This T cell receptor (beta chain) was captured by sequencing in a study of T cell changes during pregnancy in multiple sclerosis. The CDR3 is 14 amino acids. Trimming took off 3 bases at V and 1 base at J, with 9 bases between the two ends. CDR1 and CDR2 (germline): MNHEY, SMNVEV (reference sequence). Profiling relied on immunoSEQ multiplex PCR, and the TCRdb table lists in-frame clones only, not all of them. The table includes under 15,000 clones, around 94% detected once. The gene calls are TRBV27 and TRBJ1-1; tentatively, D is TRBD1 (5 bases). Sample: CD4+ T cells from peripheral blood mononuclear cells, taken before pregnancy. This receptor was obtained from a female donor with multiple sclerosis, enrolled in a pregnancy study. CDR3 DNA sequence: TGTGCCAGCAGTTTTCAACAGGCGAACACTGAAGCTTTCTTT. Its translation is CASSFQQANTEAFF.